Included here is one TCR beta chain sequence, with context. This receptor's antigen is unknown. No much larger clone exists at a distance of one base, and base qualities are not known. The roughly 39 donors, aged about 6 to 95 years, were systemically healthy Caucasian individuals from Russia. Each donor gave approximately 9.4 milliliters of peripheral blood, drawn into EDTA-treated Vacutainer tubes. PBMCs were isolated by Ficoll-Paque density-gradient centrifugation, with at least 6.5 million obtained per sample. Trizol reagent was used to extract total RNA from the PBMCs, yielding at least 5.5 micrograms per sample. The percentages of naive CD45RAhigh/CD27high T cells were determined by flow cytometry on a PBMC aliquot from every donor. The CDR3, from cysteine to phenylalanine, totals 15 residues. CDR3 DNA is the only sequence kept; it has 45 bases, read in frame from the first base. CDR1 and CDR2, per the germline V gene, are KGHDR and SFDVKD. Cut back by 3 bases and 0 bases, the V and J ends lie 8 bases apart.

To prepare the library, 5' RACE was applied. This sample was sequenced with an Illumina HiSeq 2500. A second PCR of about 7 to 12 cycles was run with a J-beta primer mix and a sample-barcoded 5' primer. A template-switch 5' adaptor carrying 12 random nucleotides introduced a unique molecular identifier onto each TCR beta cDNA molecule. At least 2.5 million CDR3-containing paired-end reads were obtained from each sample. First-strand cDNA synthesis was performed from all RNA using the Mint cDNA synthesis kit, with priming by a TRBC-specific oligonucleotide. Following uracil-DNA glycosylase treatment, all cDNA underwent a first 18-cycle PCR with the universal primers M1SS and BC2_uni_R. The authors' pipeline ran thus. For normalization, 1 million high-quality reads were randomly selected from each sample, with every read carrying a distinct molecular identifier. Reads sharing molecular identifiers were discarded rather than binned into consensus sequences. MiTCR, set to a Q25 quality threshold and the strictest error-elimination algorithm, was used for CDR3 identification, clonotype clustering and error correction. A nonparametric unseen species model with Euler transformation was used to estimate lower-bound total TCR beta diversity. The public reads were quality trimmed at Q25 with fastp and then assembled into clones with MiXCR by TCRdb, keeping productive beta chains. Every entry covers one CDR3 protein and lists the most common genes and DNA from its rows. The V and J calls were determined by TCRdb, not by the authors. This sample holds some 920,000 distinct CDR3 sequences; 45% to 60% were observed only once. Around a fifth of the sample belongs to the ten largest clones.

The data originate from a study of blood T cells in healthy people across ages (dated by TCRdb to about 2015). Study-wide context: Template switching captured roughly one uniquely barcoded TCR beta cDNA molecule per two T cells in model experiments. Using the same blood draw, the study looked at two additional independent replicas of 1 million unique cDNA reads for two donors, one aged 18 to 30 and the other aged 80 or older. Four age groups were formed from the donors: young (average roughly 15 years), middle-aged (approximately 40), aged (approximately 60) and long-lived (roughly 81). Using deep sequencing normalized with unique cDNA molecular identifiers, the study measured how TCR beta repertoire diversity changes with age. To avoid experimental bias, donors of different ages were spread randomly across the sequencing lanes. What the work shows at the level of the full study, not this receptor alone: Since profiling was done on bulk unsorted PBMCs, naive and antigen-experienced compartments could not be conclusively compared. The percentage of naive T cells measured by flow cytometry correlated strongly with observed TCR beta diversity. Donor CMV infection status was unknown, potentially confounding age-related changes in expanded clonotypes. Estimates of total diversity based on one million sequenced T cells were considered lower bounds and underestimates. As age increased, observed TCR beta diversity per million T cells dropped in a roughly linear way, and a significant reduction was already evident by age about 40. The long-lived group showed more naive CD4+ T cells, fewer expanded clones and increased TCR diversity than the aged group, suggesting age selection.

In this chain, TRBV24-1 is recombined with TRBJ1-5, with the D gene not confidently named. This TCR was recovered from a woman aged 60-75 years in good health. Source material: blood. The CDR3 region: CATSDAGGSNQPQHF. In nucleotides, the sequence is TGTGCCACCAGTGATGCGGGTGGTAGCAATCAGCCCCAGCATTTT.